These 21 T cell receptor beta chains originate from one sample sequenced in a study of blood T cell repertoires in COVID-19. Here immunoSEQ multiplex PCR was the method, and the copy in TCRdb shows in-frame clones only, minus some. The profile shows some 220,000 clones, roughly 81% of them singletons. Sample: peripheral blood. The source of these receptors is a man aged 50 to 59 who had recovered from COVID-19.

The rearrangement joins TRBV1 to TRBJ2-2; TRBD2 reflects the table's D call only, with no check against the DNA. TRBV1 counts as a pseudogene. The CDR3 extends over 18 amino acids. Written as DNA, the CDR3 is TGCACCAGCAGCCTCCGGACTAGCGGGAGGGCCTGCACCGGGGAGCTGTTTTTT. Amino acids: CTSSLRTSGRACTGELFF.

Remarks on this clone: Mismatch with germline at one junction end may stem from a read error. The rearrangement uses TRBV19 and TRBJ2-2; 9 nucleotides line up with TRBD2. In germline, CDR1 is LNHDA, CDR2 SQIVND (reference sequence). The CDR3 totals 18 residues. The DNA of the CDR3 is TGTGCCAGTAGTAAGGGGATAGCGGGAGCAAGCGCCACCCGGGAGCTGTTTTTT. It encodes CASSKGIAGASATRELFF.

The chain is built from TRBV10-2 and TRBJ2-7; tentatively, D is TRBD1 (6 bases). With 4 bases removed from V and 2 bases from J, the gap between germline ends came to 12 bases. Germline CDR1 reads WSHSY; CDR2 reads SAAADI. The CDR3 loop spans 14 amino acids. The CDR3 loop is CASSGSTGAYEQYF. CDR3 nucleotides: TGCGCCAGCAGTGGGTCGACAGGAGCCTACGAGCAGTACTTC.

This chain connects TRBV5-1 to TRBJ2-7; D ambiguous. Germline CDR1 reads SGHRS; CDR2 reads YFSETQ. The CDR3 contains 15 residues. The ends were cut back, 4 bases at V and 2 bases at J, with 16 bases in the middle. The chain's CDR3 is CASSLAQLPAYEQYF. CDR3 nucleotide sequence: TGCGCCAGCAGCCTGGCCCAACTACCCGCCTACGAGCAGTACTTC.

V and J are TRBV29-1 and TRBJ2-2; D is ambiguous. The CDR3 covers 11 residues. The germline V gene has CDR1 SQVTM and CDR2 ANQGSEA. The germline V and J ends were trimmed by 4 bases and 5 bases, with 5 bases remaining between them. The CDR3 DNA is TGCAGCGTTGCAGTGACCGGGGAGCTGTTTTTT. Residues: CSVAVTGELFF.

V and J are TRBV4-1 and TRBJ2-5; 9 bases agree with TRBD2. V shed 4 bases, J shed 2 bases, and the junction held 5 bases outside the gene matches. The CDR3 contains 15 residues. Germline V lookup: CDR1 MGHRA, CDR2 YSYEKL. CDR3 bases: TGCGCCAGCAGCCTCCGGACTAGCGTTCAAGAGACCCAGTACTTC. Translation gives CASSLRTSVQETQYF.

This chain uses TRBV10-2 with TRBJ2-1; TRBD2 matches at 7 bases. Unmatched junction bases numbered 3, after V lost 2 bases and J lost 5 bases. Germline values: CDR1 WSHSY, CDR2 SAAADI. The CDR3 has 14 residues. The CDR3 coding sequence is TGCGCCAGCAGTGAGACCGGGAGGAACAATGAGCAGTTCTTC. It yields the protein CASSETGRNNEQFF.

This clone was counted a single time. This chain connects TRBV6-5 to TRBJ2-1; 13 bases are a match to TRBD2. The CDR3 consists of 14 residues. The V segment lost 4 bases and the J segment 9 bases; nucleotides outside the gene matches: 3. CDR1 is MNHEY and CDR2 is SVGAGI in the germline V gene. The CDR3 loop is CASSSGTSGIEQFF. The DNA for the CDR3 is TGTGCCAGCAGTTCCGGGACTAGCGGGATTGAGCAGTTCTTC.

The chain combines TRBV30 with TRBJ2-7, with 10 nucleotides matching TRBD1. This CDR3 comprises 14 residues. V shed 5 bases and J 7 bases; nucleotides not matched to a gene: 11. Germline V gene data show CDR1 as GTSNPN and CDR2 as SVGIG (reference sequence). The CDR3 DNA is TGTGCCTGGGACCTCGGGACAGGGGCACGGGAGCAGTACTTC. It specifies CAWDLGTGAREQYF.

This clone was observed a few times. V gene TRBV7-9 combines with J gene TRBJ2-7; TRBD1 is a possible D gene (6 bases). Germline V gene sequence: CDR1 SEHNR, CDR2 FQNEAQ (reference sequence). Trimming pared 7 bases from V and 1 base from J, leaving 14 bases between. The CDR3 sequence is 14 residues long. In nucleotides, the CDR3 is TGTGCCAGCAACGGAAGGGACACTTCCTACGAGCAGTACTTC. This gives the protein CASNGRDTSYEQYF.

This CDR3 reads CASSLPTGASVNTEAFF. CDR3 in DNA: TGTGCCAGCAGCTTGCCGACAGGGGCGAGCGTGAACACTGAAGCTTTCTTT. J is TRBJ1-1 and V is TRBV5-4; 8 nucleotides match TRBD1. Germline V lookup: CDR1 SGHNT, CDR2 YYREEE (reference sequence). The CDR3 sequence is 17 residues long. The V gene end was trimmed by 1 base and the J gene end by 0 bases; junction bases not matched to a gene: 8.

This clone was detected only a few times. This rearrangement joins TRBV27 to TRBJ1-1, with a tentative D call TRBD1 (5 bases). CDR1 is MNHEY and CDR2 is SMNVEV in the germline V gene (reference sequence). The CDR3 runs to 13 residues. Trimming shortened V by 8 bases and J by 5 bases, and 15 bases separated the two germline ends. The CDR3 DNA reads as TGTGCCAGCCAAGGCCATACAGGTACTGAAGCTTTCTTT. Translated: CASQGHTGTEAFF.

This clone was seen a handful of times. This chain joins TRBV18 and TRBJ2-1; D might be TRBD1 (5 bases). Per the germline V gene, CDR1 is KGHSH and CDR2 is LQKENI. The germline V and J ends were trimmed by 6 bases and 3 bases, with 9 bases remaining between them. The CDR3 covers 13 residues. The CDR3 sequence is CASSQGSYNEQFF. For the CDR3, the DNA is TGTGCCAGCTCCCAGGGTAGCTACAATGAGCAGTTCTTC.

This chain joins TRBV5-1 and TRBJ2-5, with TRBD1 identical over 7 bases. J gave up 1 base and V 0 bases, and 3 bases lay outside the gene matches. This CDR3 spans 15 amino acids. In germline, CDR1 is SGHRS, CDR2 YFSETQ. CDR3 in DNA: TGCGCCAGCAGCTTGGGAGGGGGCGGCCAAGAGACCCAGTACTTC. Translating it yields CASSLGGGGQETQYF.

V gene TRBV2 combines with J gene TRBJ2-7; a possible D gene is TRBD2 (5 bases). V was clipped by 3 bases and J by 4 bases, with 10 bases between them. This CDR3 has 13 amino acids. Germline CDR1 reads SNHLY; CDR2 reads FYNNEI. Here the CDR3 DNA reads TGTGCCAGCAGTGAGTTCCGGGGTTACGAGCAGTACTTC. This translates into CASSEFRGYEQYF. The whole variable domain, remainder taken from reference TRBV2 and TRBJ2-7, is EPEVTQTPSHQVTQMGQEVILRCVPISNHLYFYWYRQILGQKVEFLVSFYNNEISEKSEIFDDQFSVERPDGSNFTLKIRSTKLEDSAMYFCASSEFRGYEQYFGPGTRLTVT.

V usage is TRBV3-1 (or the pseudogene TRBV3-2) and J usage is TRBJ2-1; weak D call: TRBD1 (6 bases). The germline CDR1 and CDR2 sequences are LGHDT and YNNKEL (reference sequence). V shed 1 base and J shed 3 bases, with 16 bases lying between them. CDR3 length: 17 residues. DNA of the CDR3: TGTGCCAGCAGCCAAGGGCGGTCAGGGGCCCTCTACAATGAGCAGTTCTTC. It codes for CASSQGRSGALYNEQFF.

The chain is built from TRBV3-1 (or the pseudogene TRBV3-2) and TRBJ1-4; D perhaps matches TRBD1 (5 bases). This CDR3 spans 15 amino acids. The ends were cut back, 1 base at V and 14 bases at J, with 20 bases in the middle. Germline assignment: CDR1 LGHDT and CDR2 YNNKEL (reference sequence). CDR3 region: CASSQGERGGGILFF. The CDR3 coding sequence is TGTGCCAGCAGCCAAGGAGAAAGGGGTGGGGGGATCCTGTTTTTT.

The chain is built from TRBV28 and TRBJ2-7; 7 bases map to TRBD1. The germline gives CDR1 MDHEN, CDR2 SYDVKM. The CDR3 contains 17 residues. V gave up 6 bases and J gave up 5 bases; unmatched junction bases: 19. The CDR3 loop is CASRKRGQGRTYHEQYF. The CDR3 DNA is TGTGCCAGCAGAAAAAGGGGGCAGGGCCGCACCTACCACGAGCAGTACTTC. Together with reference TRBV28 and TRBJ2-7, the CDR3 gives the full variable domain: DVKVTQSSRYLVKRTGEKVFLECVQDMDHENMFWYRQDPGLGLRLIYFSYDVKMKEKGDIPEGYSVSREKKERFSLILESASTNQTSMYLCASRKRGQGRTYHEQYFGPGTRLTVT.

The J gene is TRBJ2-3, the V gene TRBV30; 13 bases are a match to TRBD2. J gave up 4 bases and V 3 bases, and 19 bases lay outside the gene matches. There are 20 residues in the CDR3. CDR1 and CDR2 (germline): GTSNPN, SVGIG (reference sequence). CDR3 nucleotide sequence: TGTGCCTGGAGGGTAAATCCGGGACTAGCGGGAATGGGGGAGCCAGATACGCAGTATTTT. Protein product: CAWRVNPGLAGMGEPDTQYF. Using reference TRBV30 and TRBJ2-3 for the parts outside the CDR3, the full variable domain is SQTIHQWPATLVQPVGSPLSLECTVEGTSNPNLYWYRQAAGRGLQLLFYSVGIGQISSEVPQNLSASRPQDRQFILSSKKLLLSDSGFYLCAWRVNPGLAGMGEPDTQYFGPGTRLTVL.

The chain combines TRBV7-9 with TRBJ2-7; a weak D match, TRBD1 (6 bases). Germline-derived CDR1 and CDR2 are SEHNR and FQNEAQ (reference sequence). The CDR3 covers 12 residues. V lost 5 bases and J 5 bases, leaving 10 bases between the germline ends. CDR3 sequence: CASSPGTNEQYF. CDR3 bases: TGTGCCAGCAGCCCCGGGACAAACGAGCAGTACTTC.

The chain uses TRBV28 and TRBJ1-2; D possibly corresponds to TRBD1 (5 bases). The V gene's germline CDR1 is MDHEN and CDR2 SYDVKM. Trimming took 2 bases from V and 4 from J, leaving 14 bases between them. This CDR3 spans 15 amino acids. The CDR3 loop reads CASSLVVVTVYGYTF. For the CDR3, the DNA is TGTGCCAGCAGTTTAGTAGTCGTGACAGTCTATGGCTACACCTTC.